This T cell receptor (beta chain) comes out of a study of cytomegalovirus exposure and HLA in healthy donors. The PCR ran on 60 Vbeta and 13 Jbeta primers. Here immunoSEQ multiplex PCR was the method, and the copy in TCRdb shows in-frame clones only, minus some. The sample lists roughly 160,000 clones; approximately 80% were seen once. Comments on this clone: Its antigen is not identified.

Study-wide points: TCR sequences were mostly rare, though some public TCRs occurred in many donors. Researchers reported in a later analysis that a missense DCLRE1C variant was tied to TCR beta V- and J-gene trimming.

CDR3 size: 14 residues. V was cut by 2 bases and J by 6 bases, with 11 bases left in between. Germline lookup yields CDR1 SGDLS and CDR2 YYNGEE. The sequence was obtained from a man aged 18 to 30 in good health and CMV-seropositive. The sequencing input was PBMCs. The V gene is TRBV9, the J gene TRBJ2-2; D may be TRBD2 (5 bases). CDR3 sequence reads: CASSVQTSSGELFF. CDR3 in DNA: TGTGCCAGCAGCGTCCAAACTAGTTCCGGGGAGCTGTTTTTT.